This section outlines one T cell receptor (beta chain) sequence together with its context. Antigen specificity is unknown. J gave up 8 bases and V 6 bases, and 7 bases lay outside the gene matches. Germline loops: CDR1 MNHNS, CDR2 SASEGT. The CDR3 consists of 14 residues. Using quantitative 5'-RACE with molecular barcodes, the authors made TCR beta libraries. TCRdb re-derived calls from the 5' RACE reads in MiXCR, one entry per CDR3 protein. Among 300,000 to 350,000 distinct CDR3 sequences listed, less than 25% were seen once. The data are from a study of CD8 T cells in ankylosing spondylitis. Study conclusions and caveats: Significant enrichment of disease-linked clones was reported in matched ankylosing spondylitis synovial fluid. The authors found the disease-linked clones to be CD8+ and relatively rare in peripheral blood. Blood from ankylosing spondylitis patients appeared to carry a characteristic eight-variant TCR beta motif.

The receptor was isolated from a female donor with ankylosing spondylitis or in good health (not recorded which). The specimen was blood, either unsorted or a sorted T cell fraction (not recorded which). This rearrangement joins TRBV6-1 to TRBJ2-1; TRBD2 aligns across 10 bases. The DNA of the CDR3 is TGTGCCAGCAGGGGTTCTAGCGGGAGCGATGAGCAGTTCTTC. It yields the protein CASRGSSGSDEQFF.